This entry concerns a single T cell receptor (beta chain). Method: immunoSEQ multiplex PCR; TCRdb's copy keeps in-frame clones and lacks some. The sample includes fewer than 25,000 clones, roughly 85% of them seen just once. These data belong to a study of PD-L1 blockade in urothelial cancer. This CDR3 has 15 amino acids. Germline loops: CDR1 SGHTA, CDR2 FQGTGA. The trim removed 4 bases at V and 1 base at J, leaving 3 bases unmatched. Patients were living with locally advanced or metastatic urothelial carcinoma. The sequencing here drew on PBMCs, taken around atezolizumab (anti-PD-L1) treatment. The source is a man aged 50 or older with urothelial cancer. The chain recombines TRBV7-3 with TRBJ2-1; TRBD1 agrees at 8 bases. The DNA for the CDR3 is TGTGCCAGCAGCTCCGACAGGGGATCCTACAATGAGCAGTTCTTC. It is translated as CASSSDRGSYNEQFF.